This TCR beta chain was retrieved from a study of blood T cell repertoires in COVID-19 (TCRdb year 2020). The study in broad terms: Samples from collaborators originated in the United States, Italy and Spain and spanned both the acute and convalescent phases of COVID-19. Deeply sampled blood TCRbeta repertoires from subjects exposed to, actively infected with, or recovered from COVID-19 were included in the dataset. Where available, HLA class I and class II types were obtained from metadata supplied by the sample provider rather than from assay-based typing. Sample metadata almost always included a de-identified subject ID, COVID-19 status, age in years and sex. The material from the prospective study consisted of cDNA or gDNA derived from T cells, B-cell-depleted T cells, or PBMCs. Samples were obtained from the ongoing ImmuneRACE study (first 160 participants) and from over 1,000 subjects provided by 6 global collaborators. The repertoires were made available in a free public database intended to serve as a resource for research on the immune response to SARS-CoV-2.

TCRbeta CDR3 regions were amplified from genomic DNA by means of the immunoSEQ Assay, a bias-controlled multiplex PCR. Per the source publication's procedure: The number of nucleated cells in each sample was estimated by amplification of reference gene primers within the assay. To quantify the absolute abundance of each unique TCRbeta CDR3 rearrangement, sequence reads were collapsed and filtered. For each sample, productive Simpson clonality was calculated as the square root of Simpson's diversity index across productive rearrangements. TCRdb took this table from immuneACCESS and kept in-frame rearrangements with V and J called. Such tables lack part of the clones; where checked against another copy, unresolved V genes explain under half of the gap, and the rest is unexplained. Clonal size and the V and J genes are those of that table, whereas D and trimming came from the DNA. This sample comprises some 200,000 clones, roughly 84% of them detected only once. The top ten clonotypes cover 5.1% of the sample.

Unmatched junction bases come to 4, with V trimmed by 6 bases and J by 0 bases. CDR1 and CDR2 were assigned from the germline V gene as ENHRY and SYGVKD. Spanning cysteine to phenylalanine, the CDR3 consists of 16 amino acids. CDR3 DNA is the only sequence kept; it has 48 bases, read in frame from the first base. Samples from volunteer blood donors who had recovered from COVID-19 were contributed by a second Seattle source. The collaborating institutions used their own protocols to collect whole blood in K2EDTA tubes. For TCRbeta analysis, collaborators shipped samples as frozen whole blood, isolated PBMCs, or DNA extracted from either of those sample types. Results and caveats for the whole study, not just this receptor: How much clinical and demographic metadata was included differed by source and by participant, and the metadata was provided uncurated.

This clone was picked up one time. Its recognized antigen is unknown. No base quality information exists; no much larger clone differs at one position. The rearranged chain carries TRBV10-3 and TRBJ1-4, with 10 bases matching TRBD1. Sample: peripheral blood. The receptor was derived from an older woman who had recovered from COVID-19. The CDR3 amino acid sequence is: CAISQDRGATNEKLFF. The DNA reads as follows: TGTGCCATCAGCCAGGACAGGGGGGCAACTAATGAAAAACTGTTTTTT.